This TCR beta chain was sequenced for a study of early T cells in non-severe SARS-CoV-2 infection. As for the study in general: Sequencing input comprised bulk RNA from unsorted whole blood; chain pairing was not available. Study results and limitations: Lookups in VDJdb leaned toward anti-spike CD8 responses and missed private and CD4 specificities.

The V gene lost 2 bases and the J gene lost 2 bases, with 12 bases spanning the gap. CDR1 and CDR2 from the germline V gene are MNHEY and SVGEGT. The CDR3 is made up of 15 amino acids. As part of library construction, unique molecular identifiers were attached to individual cDNA molecules. A single record per CDR3 protein comes from TCRdb applying MiXCR to the 5' RACE reads. Of fewer than 55,000 distinct CDR3 sequences listed, about 6% are singletons. This clonotype was seen ten or more times. The antigen is not known. The receptor was derived from an adult who was a healthcare worker with PCR-confirmed SARS-CoV-2 infection or an uninfected control (not recorded which). J is TRBJ2-5 and V is TRBV6-2 or TRBV6-3; D is undetermined. The material sequenced was whole blood, taken at baseline. The chain's CDR3 is CASSYGPASQETQYF. The CDR3 coding sequence is TGTGCCAGCAGTTACGGCCCGGCCAGTCAAGAGACCCAGTACTTC.